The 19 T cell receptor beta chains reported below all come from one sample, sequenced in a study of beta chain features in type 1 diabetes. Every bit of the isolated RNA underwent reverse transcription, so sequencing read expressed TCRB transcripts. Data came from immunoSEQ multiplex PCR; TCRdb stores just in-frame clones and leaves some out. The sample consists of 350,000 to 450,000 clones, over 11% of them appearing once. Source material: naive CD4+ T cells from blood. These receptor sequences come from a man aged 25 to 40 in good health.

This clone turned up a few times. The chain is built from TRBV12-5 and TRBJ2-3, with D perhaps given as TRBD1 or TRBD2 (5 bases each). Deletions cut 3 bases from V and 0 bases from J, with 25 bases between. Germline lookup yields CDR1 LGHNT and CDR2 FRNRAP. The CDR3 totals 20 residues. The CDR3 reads CASGFPIGVTSSTSTDTQYF. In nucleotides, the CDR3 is TGTGCTAGTGGTTTCCCGATAGGGGTTACTAGTTCCACTAGCACAGATACGCAGTATTTT. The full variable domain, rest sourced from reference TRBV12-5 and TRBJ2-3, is DARVTQTPRHKVTEMGQEVTMRCQPILGHNTVFWYRQTMMQGLELLAYFRNRAPLDDSGMPKDRFSAEMPDATLATLKIQPSEPRDSAVYFCASGFPIGVTSSTSTDTQYFGPGTRLTVL.

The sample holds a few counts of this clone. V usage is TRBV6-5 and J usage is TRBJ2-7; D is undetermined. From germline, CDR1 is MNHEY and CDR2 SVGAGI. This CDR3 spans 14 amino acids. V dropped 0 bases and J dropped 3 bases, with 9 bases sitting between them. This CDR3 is CASSYSSPFYEQYF. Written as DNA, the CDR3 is TGTGCCAGCAGTTACTCGAGCCCTTTCTACGAGCAGTACTTC.

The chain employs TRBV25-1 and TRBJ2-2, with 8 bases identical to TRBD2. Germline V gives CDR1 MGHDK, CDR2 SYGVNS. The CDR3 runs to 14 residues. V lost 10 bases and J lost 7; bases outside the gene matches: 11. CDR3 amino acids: CATMQLAANGELFF. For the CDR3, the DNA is TGTGCCACCATGCAACTAGCGGCGAACGGGGAGCTGTTTTTT.

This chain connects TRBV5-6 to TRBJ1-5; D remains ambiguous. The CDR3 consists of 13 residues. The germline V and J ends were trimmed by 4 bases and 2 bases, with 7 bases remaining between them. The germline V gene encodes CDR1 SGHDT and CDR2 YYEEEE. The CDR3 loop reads CASSLLGNQPQHF. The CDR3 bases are TGTGCCAGCAGCCTCTTGGGCAATCAGCCCCAGCATTTT.

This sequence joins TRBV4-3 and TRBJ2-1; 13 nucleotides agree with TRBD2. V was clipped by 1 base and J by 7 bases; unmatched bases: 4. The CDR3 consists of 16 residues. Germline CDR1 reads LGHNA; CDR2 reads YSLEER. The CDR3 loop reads CASSQGTSGRVNEQFF. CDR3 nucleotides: TGCGCCAGCAGCCAAGGGACTAGCGGGAGAGTAAATGAGCAGTTCTTC.

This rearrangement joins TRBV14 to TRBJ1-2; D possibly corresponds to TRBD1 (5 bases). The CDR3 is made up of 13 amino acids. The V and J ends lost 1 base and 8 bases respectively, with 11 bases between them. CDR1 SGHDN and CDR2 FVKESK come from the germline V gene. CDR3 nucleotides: TGTGCCAGCAGCCAAGTCTTCAGGGCAGGCTACACCTTC. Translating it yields CASSQVFRAGYTF.

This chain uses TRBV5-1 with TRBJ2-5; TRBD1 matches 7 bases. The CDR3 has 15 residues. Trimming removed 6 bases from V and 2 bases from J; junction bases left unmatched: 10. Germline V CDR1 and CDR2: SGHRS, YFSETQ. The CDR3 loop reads CASTPGPGQQETQYF. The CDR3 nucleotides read TGCGCCAGCACCCCGGGACCGGGACAGCAAGAGACCCAGTACTTC.

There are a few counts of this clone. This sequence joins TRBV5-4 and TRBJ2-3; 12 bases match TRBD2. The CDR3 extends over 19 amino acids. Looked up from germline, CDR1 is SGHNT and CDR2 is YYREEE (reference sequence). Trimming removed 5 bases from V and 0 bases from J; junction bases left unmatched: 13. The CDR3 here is CASRPGLAGSLTSTDTQYF. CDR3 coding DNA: TGTGCCAGCAGACCGGGACTAGCGGGTTCTTTAACTAGCACAGATACGCAGTATTTT.

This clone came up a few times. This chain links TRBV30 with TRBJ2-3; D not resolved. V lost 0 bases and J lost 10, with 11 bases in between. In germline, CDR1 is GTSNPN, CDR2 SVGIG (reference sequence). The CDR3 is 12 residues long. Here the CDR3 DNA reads TGTGCCTGGAGTGTATCAGACCAAGCGCAGTATTTT. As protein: CAWSVSDQAQYF.

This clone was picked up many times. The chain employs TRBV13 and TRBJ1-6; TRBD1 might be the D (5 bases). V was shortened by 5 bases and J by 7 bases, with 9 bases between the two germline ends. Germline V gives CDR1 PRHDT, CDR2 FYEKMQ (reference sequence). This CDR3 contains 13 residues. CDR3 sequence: CASSRSGNSPLHF. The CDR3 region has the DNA TGTGCCAGCAGCCGGTCAGGGAATTCACCCCTCCACTTT.

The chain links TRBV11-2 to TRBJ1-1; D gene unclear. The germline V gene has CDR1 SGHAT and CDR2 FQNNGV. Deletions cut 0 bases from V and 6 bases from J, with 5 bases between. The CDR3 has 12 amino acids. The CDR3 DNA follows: TGTGCCAGCAGCTTAGAGGTTGCTGAAGCTTTCTTT. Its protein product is CASSLEVAEAFF.

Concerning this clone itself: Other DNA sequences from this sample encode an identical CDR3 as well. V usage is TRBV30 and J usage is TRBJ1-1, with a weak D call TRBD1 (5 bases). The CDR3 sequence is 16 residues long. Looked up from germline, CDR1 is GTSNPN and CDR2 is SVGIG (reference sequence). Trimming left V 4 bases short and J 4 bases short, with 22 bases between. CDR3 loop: CAWNWAGGKGVTEAFF. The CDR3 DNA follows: TGTGCCTGGAACTGGGCTGGGGGTAAGGGAGTCACTGAAGCTTTCTTT.

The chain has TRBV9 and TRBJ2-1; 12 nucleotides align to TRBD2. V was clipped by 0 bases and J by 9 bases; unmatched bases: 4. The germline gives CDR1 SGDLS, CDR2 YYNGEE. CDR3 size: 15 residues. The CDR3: CASSVESSGRGEQFF. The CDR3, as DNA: TGTGCCAGCAGCGTAGAGTCTAGCGGGAGGGGTGAGCAGTTCTTC.

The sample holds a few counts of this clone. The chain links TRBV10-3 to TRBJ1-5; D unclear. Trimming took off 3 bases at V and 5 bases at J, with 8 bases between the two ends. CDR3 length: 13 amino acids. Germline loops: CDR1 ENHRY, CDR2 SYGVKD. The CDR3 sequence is CAISETAHQPQHF. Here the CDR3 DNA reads TGTGCCATCAGTGAAACCGCCCATCAGCCCCAGCATTTT.

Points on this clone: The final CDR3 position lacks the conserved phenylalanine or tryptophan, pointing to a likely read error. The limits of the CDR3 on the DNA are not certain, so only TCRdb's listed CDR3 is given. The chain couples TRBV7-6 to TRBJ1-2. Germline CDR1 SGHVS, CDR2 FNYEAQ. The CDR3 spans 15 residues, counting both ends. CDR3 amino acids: CASSPGRGLGPLLKD.

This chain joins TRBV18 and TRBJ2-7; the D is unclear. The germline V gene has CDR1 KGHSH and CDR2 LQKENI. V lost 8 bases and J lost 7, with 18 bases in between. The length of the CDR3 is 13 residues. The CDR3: CASQLTELTEQYF. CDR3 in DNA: TGTGCCAGCCAGTTAACCGAATTAACGGAGCAGTACTTC.

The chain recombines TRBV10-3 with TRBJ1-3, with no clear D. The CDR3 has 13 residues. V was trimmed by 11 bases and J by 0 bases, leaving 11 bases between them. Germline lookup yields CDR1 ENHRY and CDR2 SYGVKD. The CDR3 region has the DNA TGTGCCGTCCAACCGAACTCTGGAAACACCATATATTTT. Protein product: CAVQPNSGNTIYF.

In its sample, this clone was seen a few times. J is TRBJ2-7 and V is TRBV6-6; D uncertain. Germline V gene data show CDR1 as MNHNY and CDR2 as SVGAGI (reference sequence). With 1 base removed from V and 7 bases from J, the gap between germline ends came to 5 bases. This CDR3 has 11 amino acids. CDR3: CASSYLGEQYV. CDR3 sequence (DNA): TGTGCCAGCAGTTACTTGGGGGAGCAGTACGTC.

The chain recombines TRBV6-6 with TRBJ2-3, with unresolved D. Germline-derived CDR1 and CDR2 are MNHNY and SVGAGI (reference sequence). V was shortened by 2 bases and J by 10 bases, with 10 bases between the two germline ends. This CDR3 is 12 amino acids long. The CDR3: CASSYVAPAQYF. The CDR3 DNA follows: TGTGCCAGCAGTTACGTGGCACCTGCGCAGTATTTT.